The clone carrying this T cell receptor (beta chain) showed up just a few times. Antigen: not known. The PCR contained 60 Vbeta and 13 Jbeta primers. Per the original data handling: Roughly 10 million shared chains were among the 80 million or so unique TCR beta chains that a later analysis counted. Only in-frame clones appear in the TCRdb table, and some are missing; sequencing was by immunoSEQ multiplex PCR. Clonal size and the V and J genes are those of that table, whereas D and trimming came from the DNA. The sample holds about 130,000 clones; over 60% are singletons and the top ten take approximately 2%. These donors counted as nominally healthy when sampled, but unrecorded immune exposures were likely. This entry is derived from a study of cytomegalovirus exposure and HLA in healthy donors. Findings of the study overall: Later genetic work tied a missense DCLRE1C variant to beta-chain V and J trimming. Later findings reportedly placed an Asian-associated ancestry cluster below the approximately 630-donor mean for N-insertions.

With 4 bases clipped from V and 1 base from J, the junction kept 9 bases outside the gene matches. CDR1 is SGHDN, CDR2 FVKESK, per germline. This CDR3 is 17 amino acids long. Sequences were obtained from PBMCs. This TCR derives from a man aged 25-45 years in good health and CMV-seronegative. This chain links TRBV14 with TRBJ2-2; 7 bases agree with TRBD1. Here the CDR3 reads CASSPQKGALNTGELFF. For the CDR3, the DNA is TGTGCCAGCAGCCCCCAGAAGGGGGCCTTGAACACCGGGGAGCTGTTTTTT.